A single sample gave rise to the 26 T cell receptor beta chains below, sequenced in a study of response to subunit inactivated influenza vaccine. A single record per CDR3 protein comes from TCRdb applying MiXCR to the RT-PCR reads. The sample consists of more than 400,000 distinct CDR3 sequences, approximately 11% of them appearing once. This material consisted of PBMCs from blood, taken 40 to 50 days after vaccination. The source of these receptors is a man aged 50 or older who received an inactivated influenza vaccine.

This clonotype showed up just a few times. This rearrangement joins TRBV20-1 to TRBJ1-5; perhaps TRBD1 as D (5 bases). Trimming took off 5 bases at V and 0 bases at J, with 14 bases between the two ends. Germline V gene sequence: CDR1 DFQATT, CDR2 SNEGSKA (reference sequence). The CDR3 is 15 amino acids. The CDR3 loop is CSAYGADNSNQPQHF. DNA of the CDR3: TGCAGTGCTTATGGGGCAGACAATAGCAATCAGCCCCAGCATTTT.

This clonotype has a count of ten or more. The chain uses TRBV7-9 and TRBJ1-1, with D possibly matching TRBD1 (5 bases). There are 11 residues in the CDR3. Germline CDR1 SEHNR, CDR2 FQNEAQ (reference sequence). V gave up 5 bases and J gave up 8 bases, with 9 bases separating them. The CDR3 here is CASSNRDEAFF. CDR3 sequence (DNA): TGTGCCAGCAGCAACCGGGACGAAGCTTTCTTT.

The chain carries TRBV28 and TRBJ2-7; 7 nucleotides agree with TRBD1. V lost 1 base and J lost 3; bases outside the gene matches: 9. The CDR3 loop spans 16 amino acids. Looked up from germline, CDR1 is MDHEN and CDR2 is SYDVKM. As DNA, the CDR3 is TGTGCCAGCAGTTTATTATCAGGGGGTGGAAGCTACGAGCAGTACTTC. It yields the protein CASSLLSGGGSYEQYF. Combining the CDR3 with reference TRBV28 and TRBJ2-7 gives the whole variable domain DVKVTQSSRYLVKRTGEKVFLECVQDMDHENMFWYRQDPGLGLRLIYFSYDVKMKEKGDIPEGYSVSREKKERFSLILESASTNQTSMYLCASSLLSGGGSYEQYFGPGTRLTVT.

This chain connects TRBV20-1 to TRBJ2-7; TRBD2 agrees at 10 bases. The junction had 17 bases not matched to a gene; V was cut back by 5 bases and J by 7 bases. The V gene's germline CDR1 is DFQATT and CDR2 SNEGSKA (reference sequence). The length of the CDR3 is 16 residues. CDR3 residues: CSADKMGTSAAVEQYF. The CDR3 DNA sequence: TGCAGTGCTGACAAAATGGGGACTAGCGCCGCTGTTGAGCAGTACTTC.

This clonotype occurred many times. V gene TRBV7-2 combines with J gene TRBJ2-5; tentatively, D is TRBD1 or TRBD2 (5 bases each). The CDR3 extends over 15 amino acids. V was trimmed by 4 bases and J by 2 bases, leaving 14 bases between them. CDR1 and CDR2 from the germline V gene are SGHTA and FQGNSA. CDR3 DNA: TGTGCCAGCAGCTCACTTCGGGACGCACAAGAGACCCAGTACTTC. Protein: CASSSLRDAQETQYF.

This clonotype occurred a few times. The chain uses TRBV5-5 and TRBJ2-1, with TRBD2 matching over 9 bases. The V and J ends lost 6 bases and 9 bases, in that order; junction bases with no gene match: 13. Germline V CDR1 and CDR2: SGHKS, YYEKEE (reference sequence). The CDR3 covers 15 residues. DNA for the CDR3: TGTGCCAGCAAAGTGCGCGGGAGGGCCGGCGGTGAGCAGTTCTTC. Encoded protein: CASKVRGRAGGEQFF.

There are many counts of this clonotype. The rearrangement joins TRBV12-3 or TRBV12-4 to TRBJ1-6; the D gene is possibly TRBD1 (6 bases). The CDR3 is 14 amino acids. Trimming left V 6 bases short and J 6 bases short, with 12 bases between. CDR3 bases: TGTGCCAGCAGGAAGACAGGAATTAATTCACCCCTCCACTTT. Residues: CASRKTGINSPLHF.

This clonotype was observed many times. The genes are TRBV29-1 and TRBJ2-3; D unclear. The CDR3 consists of 10 residues. The V gene's germline CDR1 is SQVTM and CDR2 ANQGSEA. The V end lost 4 bases, the J end lost 5 bases, and 4 bases lay between the germline ends. The CDR3 nucleotides are TGCAGCGTTGGAGTAGATACGCAGTATTTT. Translating it yields CSVGVDTQYF.

In this sample, this clonotype turned up many times. The CDR3 region has the DNA TGCAGTGCTAGAGGGGGGGCTGGGAACACTGAAGCTTTCTTT. It encodes CSARGGAGNTEAFF. The chain employs TRBV20-1 and TRBJ1-1; perhaps TRBD1 as D (6 bases). V shed 1 base and J shed 1 base, with 10 bases lying between them. The CDR3 loop spans 14 amino acids. Germline CDR1 is DFQATT and CDR2 is SNEGSKA (reference sequence).

In its sample, this clonotype was seen a few times. J is TRBJ1-5 and V is TRBV12-3 or TRBV12-4; no clear D gene. V was trimmed by 8 bases and J by 7 bases, leaving 12 bases between them. This CDR3 is built from 12 residues. DNA of the CDR3: TGTGCCAGCTCACTTCCCCCCCAGCCCCAGCATTTT. It translates to CASSLPPQPQHF.

The chain employs TRBV7-2 and TRBJ2-5, with a tentative D call TRBD1 (5 bases). The germline CDR1 and CDR2 sequences are SGHTA and FQGNSA. This CDR3 contains 12 residues. Deletions cut 1 base from V and 9 bases from J, with 9 bases between. The CDR3 nucleotides read TGTGCCAGCAGCTTAGATCTGGGGCCCCAGTACTTC. This encodes CASSLDLGPQYF.

The rearrangement joins TRBV4-3 to TRBJ2-7; 7 bases are a match to TRBD2. The CDR3 covers 18 residues. V gave up 1 base and J gave up 2 bases; unmatched junction bases: 14. Germline V gene sequence: CDR1 LGHNA, CDR2 YSLEER. CDR3 in DNA: TGCGCCAGCAGCCAAGTTTTGGGTACGACTAGCAGCACCTACGAGCAGTACTTC. Protein sequence: CASSQVLGTTSSTYEQYF.

This clonotype came up many times. The V and J genes are TRBV25-1 and TRBJ2-1, with 8 positions matching TRBD2. The CDR3 is 13 amino acids. V lost 6 bases to trimming and J lost 3 bases; unmatched junction nucleotides: 1. CDR1 is MGHDK and CDR2 is SYGVNS in the germline V gene. CDR3 nucleotide sequence: TGTGCCAGCAGCGGGACTAGCTACAATGAGCAGTTCTTC. Its translation is CASSGTSYNEQFF.

This clonotype was recorded at least ten times. This chain connects TRBV2 to TRBJ1-5; 8 positions match TRBD1. The CDR3 is made up of 14 amino acids. Germline V gene lookup returns CDR1 SNHLY and CDR2 FYNNEI. V shed 7 bases, J shed 7 bases, and the junction held 9 bases outside the gene matches. The chain's CDR3 is CASNEDRALQPQHF. Here the CDR3 DNA reads TGTGCCAGCAACGAGGACAGGGCATTGCAGCCCCAGCATTTT.

This clonotype has a handful of counts. The chain is built from TRBV7-3 and TRBJ2-2; 7 bases map to TRBD2. The V gene's germline CDR1 is SGHTA and CDR2 FQGTGA. This CDR3 has 18 residues. With V trimmed by 6 bases and J by 2 bases, 15 bases remained unmatched. The DNA of the CDR3 is TGTGCCAGCAGTCCTGGCCCCGGACTAGAAATTAACACCGGGGAGCTGTTTTTT. Its translation is CASSPGPGLEINTGELFF.

A few counts support this clonotype. CDR3 DNA: TGTGCCACCAGTGATTTTGCTAGTCCCGACACAGATACGCAGTATTTT. This codes for CATSDFASPDTDTQYF. The chain employs TRBV24-1 and TRBJ2-3; D is uncertain. Germline assignment: CDR1 KGHDR and CDR2 SFDVKD. There are 16 residues in the CDR3. Trimming pared 1 base from V and 2 bases from J, leaving 12 bases between.

The chain combines TRBV27 with TRBJ2-6; tentative D call: TRBD1 (6 bases). There are 17 residues in the CDR3. Trimming removed 7 bases from V and 0 bases from J, with 16 bases in between. Per the germline V gene, CDR1 is MNHEY and CDR2 is SMNVEV (reference sequence). CDR3: CASTTVQGYSGANVLTF. Here the CDR3 DNA reads TGTGCCAGCACTACGGTACAGGGATACTCTGGGGCCAACGTCCTGACTTTC.

Only a few counts were recorded for this clonotype. This chain connects TRBV18 to TRBJ2-1, with TRBD2 as a possible D gene (6 bases). The V gene lost 1 base and the J gene lost 10 bases, with 11 bases spanning the gap. Germline lookup yields CDR1 KGHSH and CDR2 LQKENI. The CDR3 length is 13 residues. Here the CDR3 reads CASSPRDSREQFF. CDR3 DNA sequence: TGTGCCAGCTCACCACGGGACTCCCGGGAGCAGTTCTTC.

This clonotype was observed at least ten times. The genes are TRBV11-2 and TRBJ2-3, with 14 bases identical to TRBD2. V lost 3 bases and J lost 2; bases outside the gene matches: 7. In germline, CDR1 is SGHAT, CDR2 FQNNGV. CDR3 length equals 18 residues. The CDR3: CASSLHRLAGGYTDTQYF. The CDR3 DNA reads as TGTGCCAGCAGCTTGCACAGACTAGCGGGGGGGTACACAGATACGCAGTATTTT.

The chain is built from TRBV3-1 and TRBJ2-1; the D is unclear. V lost 1 base and J 4 bases, leaving 11 bases between the germline ends. Germline lookup yields CDR1 LGHDT and CDR2 YNNKEL (reference sequence). CDR3 size: 15 residues. The DNA of the CDR3 is TGTGCCAGCAGCCAAGGGATGCTGCGTTACAATGAGCAGTTCTTC. Amino acid sequence: CASSQGMLRYNEQFF.

This clonotype was observed a few times. The CDR3 DNA reads TGTGCCAGCAGGGAGCAGGGGGCGCGGCAGTTCTTC. Protein product: CASREQGARQFF. The chain combines TRBV28 with TRBJ2-1; 8 bases agree with TRBD1. This CDR3 is built from 12 residues. V shed 6 bases and J 12 bases; nucleotides not matched to a gene: 7. Germline values: CDR1 MDHEN, CDR2 SYDVKM.

This clonotype was observed a few times. V gene TRBV12-3 or TRBV12-4 combines with J gene TRBJ2-3, with D unresolved. Trimming stripped 5 bases from V and 3 bases from J, with 15 bases between. The CDR3 is 15 amino acids. In DNA form, the CDR3 reads TGTGCCAGCAGTCTTGAGGTCAGCTCAACAGATACGCAGTATTTT. Translation: CASSLEVSSTDTQYF.

This chain links TRBV15 with TRBJ2-5; no clear D gene. The CDR3 runs 16 residues. The ends were cut back, 1 base at V and 0 bases at J, with 12 bases in the middle. In germline, CDR1 is LNHNV, CDR2 YYDKDF (reference sequence). CDR3: CATSRGAGRYQETQYF. CDR3 nucleotides: TGTGCCACCAGCAGAGGGGCTGGAAGGTACCAAGAGACCCAGTACTTC.

This clonotype occurred a few times. J is TRBJ2-1 and V is TRBV11-1; a possible D gene is TRBD1 (5 bases). Looked up from germline, CDR1 is SGHAT and CDR2 is FQDESV (reference sequence). V shed 5 bases and J shed 0 bases, with 11 bases lying between them. The CDR3 spans 15 residues. The CDR3 sequence: CASSPGKSSYNEQFF. As DNA, the CDR3 is TGTGCCAGCAGCCCAGGGAAAAGCTCCTACAATGAGCAGTTCTTC.

The chain carries TRBV2 and TRBJ2-5; no firm D call. In germline, CDR1 is SNHLY, CDR2 FYNNEI. Trimming stripped 4 bases from V and 4 bases from J, with 7 bases between. The length of the CDR3 is 12 residues. CDR3 residues: CASSVSAETQYF. The CDR3 DNA reads as TGTGCCAGCAGTGTATCAGCAGAGACCCAGTACTTC.

This clonotype appeared a few times. V usage is TRBV29-1 and J usage is TRBJ1-2; no definite D call. Trimming left V 3 bases short and J 6 bases short, with 11 bases between. In germline, CDR1 is SQVTM, CDR2 ANQGSEA. The CDR3 length is 12 residues. The CDR3 region is CSVEYMGNGYTF. Written as DNA, the CDR3 is TGCAGCGTTGAGTACATGGGGAATGGCTACACCTTC.